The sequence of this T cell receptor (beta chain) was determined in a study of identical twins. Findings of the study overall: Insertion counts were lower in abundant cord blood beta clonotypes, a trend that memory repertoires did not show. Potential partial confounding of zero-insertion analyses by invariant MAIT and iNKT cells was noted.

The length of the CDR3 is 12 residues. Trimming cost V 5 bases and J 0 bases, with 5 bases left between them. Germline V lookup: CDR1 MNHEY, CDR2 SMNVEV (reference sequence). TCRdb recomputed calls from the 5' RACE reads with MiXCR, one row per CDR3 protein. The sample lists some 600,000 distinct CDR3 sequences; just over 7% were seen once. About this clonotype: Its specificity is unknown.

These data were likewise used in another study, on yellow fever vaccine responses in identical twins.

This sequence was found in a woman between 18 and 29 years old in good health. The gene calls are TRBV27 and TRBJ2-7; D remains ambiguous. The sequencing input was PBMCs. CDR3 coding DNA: TGTGCCAGCAGTCGGACCTCCTACGAGCAGTACGTC. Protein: CASSRTSYEQYV.